The sequence of this T cell receptor beta chain was determined in a study of T cells in localized non-small cell lung cancer. Study-level results: The greatest T cell clonality was found in uninvolved adjacent lung (higher than in tumor). Multi-region tumor sequencing was not done, so intratumor heterogeneity could not be excluded.

The CDR3 totals 16 residues. V lost 4 bases and J lost 4; bases outside the gene matches: 7. The germline CDR1 and CDR2 sequences are LGHNA and YNFKEQ. This clone was recorded a few times. Its antigen is not identified. Sequencing used immunoSEQ multiplex PCR; TCRdb keeps in-frame clones, though not all of them. The sample lists around 25,000 clones, 86% occurring once. The TCR was taken from a woman aged 40 to 75 with stage I lung adenocarcinoma. This sequence joins TRBV4-2 and TRBJ2-1, with TRBD2 identical over 10 bases. Specimen: peripheral blood, collected before any cancer treatment. Here the CDR3 DNA reads TGTGCCAGCAGCCCGACATTAGCGGGGGGTTACAATGAGCAGTTCTTC. Translated: CASSPTLAGGYNEQFF.